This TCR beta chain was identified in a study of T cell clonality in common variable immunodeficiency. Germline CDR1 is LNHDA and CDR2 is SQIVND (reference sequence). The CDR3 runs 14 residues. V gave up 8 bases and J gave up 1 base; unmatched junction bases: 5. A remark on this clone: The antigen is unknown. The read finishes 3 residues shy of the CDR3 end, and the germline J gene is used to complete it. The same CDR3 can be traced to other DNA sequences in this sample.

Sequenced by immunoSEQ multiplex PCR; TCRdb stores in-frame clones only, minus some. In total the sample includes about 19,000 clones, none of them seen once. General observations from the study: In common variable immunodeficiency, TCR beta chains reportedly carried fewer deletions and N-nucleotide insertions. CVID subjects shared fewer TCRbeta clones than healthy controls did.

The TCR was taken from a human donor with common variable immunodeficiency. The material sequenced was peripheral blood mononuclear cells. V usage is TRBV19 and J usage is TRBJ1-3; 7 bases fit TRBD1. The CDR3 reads CASATGKSGNTIYF. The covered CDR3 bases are TGTGCCAGTGCGACAGGGAAATCTGGAAACACC.